A single sample is the source of the 14 T cell receptor beta chains below, sequenced in a study of beta chain features in type 1 diabetes. General study findings and limits: Shorter TCRB CDR3s, moderately but significantly so, marked every one of the four CD4+ subsets in Type 1 diabetes patients.

Sequencing targeted expressed TCRB transcripts, as all isolated RNA had been reverse transcribed. Data came from immunoSEQ multiplex PCR; TCRdb stores just in-frame clones and leaves some out. Here the sample spans under 300,000 clones, roughly 22% being singletons. Their target antigens are unknown. Sequenced input: naive CD4+ T cells from blood. The receptor set was obtained from a woman between 40 and 50 years old with type 1 diabetes.

A few counts support this clone. This chain links TRBV25-1 with TRBJ1-1, with D maybe TRBD1 (5 bases). Germline V gene data show CDR1 as MGHDK and CDR2 as SYGVNS. The germline V and J ends were trimmed by 6 bases and 4 bases, with 6 bases remaining between them. The CDR3 is 11 residues long. CDR3 DNA: TGTGCCAGCAGGGGGCCCACTGAAGCTTTCTTT. Protein product: CASRGPTEAFF. The variable domain in full, with the rest retrieved from reference TRBV25-1 and TRBJ1-1, is EADIYQTPRYLVIGTGKKITLECSQTMGHDKMYWYQQDPGMELHLIHYSYGVNSTEKGDLSSESTVSRIRTEHFPLTLESARPSHTSQYLCASRGPTEAFFGQGTRLTVV.

This clone came up a few times. The chain is built from TRBV23-1 and TRBJ1-2, with D maybe TRBD1 (5 bases). Being an ORF, TRBV23-1 has a function that is uncertain. The CDR3 extends over 17 amino acids. Trimming left V 3 bases short and J 3 bases short, with 20 bases between. CDR3 loop: CASSHRPVGQLHYGYTF. The CDR3 nucleotides are TGCGCCAGCAGTCACCGTCCTGTGGGGCAGTTGCACTATGGCTACACCTTC.

This sequence joins TRBV30 and TRBJ1-1; the match to TRBD1 covers 8 bases. Trimming cost V 2 bases and J 4 bases; bases outside gene matches: 3. The germline gives CDR1 GTSNPN, CDR2 SVGIG (reference sequence). The CDR3 has 13 amino acids. CDR3 amino acids: CAWSTQGGTEAFF. In DNA form, the CDR3 reads TGTGCCTGGAGTACACAGGGGGGCACTGAAGCTTTCTTT.

The chain links TRBV27 to TRBJ1-6; 9 bases match TRBD1. After removal of 6 bases from V and 7 bases from J, the junction contained 10 bases not matched to a gene. In germline, CDR1 is MNHEY, CDR2 SMNVEV (reference sequence). The CDR3 has 16 residues. CDR3 bases: TGTGCCAGCAGAGCCTACGAACAGGGGGCAAATTCACCCCTCCACTTT. Amino acid sequence: CASRAYEQGANSPLHF.

This clone was counted a few times. V gene TRBV18 combines with J gene TRBJ2-2, with 7 bases that match TRBD1. The CDR3 covers 16 residues. Germline values: CDR1 KGHSH, CDR2 LQKENI. The ends lost 5 bases at V and 6 bases at J; junction bases unmatched: 12. The CDR3 sequence: CASSLVSDRAAGELFF. CDR3 nucleotides: TGTGCCAGCTCATTGGTCAGCGACAGGGCCGCCGGGGAGCTGTTTTTT.

The rearrangement uses TRBV11-2 and TRBJ1-3; tentative D call: TRBD1 (6 bases). The germline V and J ends were trimmed by 5 bases and 5 bases, with 16 bases remaining between them. The CDR3 extends over 15 amino acids. CDR1 is SGHAT and CDR2 is FQNNGV in the germline V gene. The CDR3 nucleotides are TGTGCCAGCAGCAAACTTCGACAGGCCAGAAACACCATATATTTT. It encodes CASSKLRQARNTIYF.

The rearrangement joins TRBV7-3 to TRBJ2-5; D perhaps matches TRBD2 (6 bases). CDR3 length equals 14 residues. CDR1 SGHTA and CDR2 FQGTGA come from the germline V gene. V lost 1 base and J lost 5, with 11 bases in between. The CDR3 is CASSLNGGRETQYF. The CDR3 bases are TGTGCCAGCAGCTTAAACGGGGGAAGGGAGACCCAGTACTTC. Full variable domain (remainder filled in from reference TRBV7-3 and TRBJ2-5): GAGVSQTPSNKVTEKGKYVELRCDPISGHTALYWYRQSLGQGPEFLIYFQGTGAADDSGLPNDRFFAVRPEGSVSTLKIQRTERGDSAVYLCASSLNGGRETQYFGPGTRLLVL.

This chain connects TRBV28 to TRBJ1-2, with 7 bases lining up with TRBD1. Per the germline V gene, CDR1 is MDHEN and CDR2 is SYDVKM. Trimming at V came to 6 bases and at J to 0 bases, leaving 4 bases not matched to a gene. This CDR3 contains 14 residues. The CDR3 loop reads CASRTGQTNYGYTF. CDR3 in DNA: TGTGCCAGCAGGACGGGACAGACTAACTATGGCTACACCTTC.

The gene calls are TRBV29-1 and TRBJ2-7, with 9 bases matching TRBD2. Losses at the gene ends were 4 bases for V and 0 bases for J; bases not matched to a gene: 13. Germline V lookup: CDR1 SQVTM, CDR2 ANQGSEA. The CDR3 totals 17 residues. CDR3 nucleotides: TGCAGCGTTGGCGCCAAGAGGGGTAGCGGGAGCTCCTACGAGCAGTACTTC. Its translation: CSVGAKRGSGSSYEQYF.

The chain links TRBV7-9 to TRBJ2-3; TRBD2 is a possible D gene (6 bases). CDR3 length: 14 amino acids. V was trimmed by 3 bases and J by 4 bases, leaving 11 bases between them. Germline V gene lookup returns CDR1 SEHNR and CDR2 FQNEAQ (reference sequence). The CDR3 reads CASSFGGSSDTQYF. The CDR3 DNA reads as TGTGCCAGCAGCTTTGGGGGGTCGTCAGATACGCAGTATTTT.

This clone was counted between two and nine times. The V call is TRBV5-1, the J call TRBJ2-1; 9 positions match TRBD1. With 0 bases clipped from V and 12 bases from J, the junction kept 4 bases outside the gene matches. In germline, CDR1 is SGHRS, CDR2 YFSETQ. The CDR3 is 13 residues long. The CDR3 DNA follows: TGCGCCAGCAGCTTGGAGGAGGACAGGGGGCAGTTCTTC. This encodes CASSLEEDRGQFF.

The J gene is TRBJ2-5, the V gene TRBV4-1; 11 nucleotides match TRBD1. V was pared by 8 bases and J by 4 bases, with 6 bases of the junction left unmatched. There are 14 residues in the CDR3. Germline CDR1 and CDR2: MGHRA and YSYEKL. The CDR3 region is CASRTGTGGETQYF. CDR3 bases: TGCGCCAGCCGGACCGGGACAGGGGGAGAGACCCAGTACTTC.

The table lists this clone with a few counts. The chain has TRBV4-3 and TRBJ2-2; maybe TRBD2 (6 bases). The CDR3 runs 15 residues. Trimming cost V 2 bases and J 3 bases, with 10 bases left between them. Germline V CDR1 and CDR2: LGHNA, YSLEER. The CDR3 sequence: CASSQILAYTGELFF. Here the CDR3 DNA reads TGCGCCAGCAGCCAAATCCTAGCGTACACCGGGGAGCTGTTTTTT.

V is TRBV9 and J is TRBJ2-5; D may be TRBD2 (6 bases). The V end lost 0 bases, the J end lost 2 bases, and 20 bases lay between the germline ends. CDR1 SGDLS and CDR2 YYNGEE come from the germline V gene. CDR3 length: 18 amino acids. The DNA for the CDR3 is TGTGCCAGCAGCGTAGCCGGGGGAAGATCGTCGGGGCAAGAGACCCAGTACTTC. Its translation: CASSVAGGRSSGQETQYF.